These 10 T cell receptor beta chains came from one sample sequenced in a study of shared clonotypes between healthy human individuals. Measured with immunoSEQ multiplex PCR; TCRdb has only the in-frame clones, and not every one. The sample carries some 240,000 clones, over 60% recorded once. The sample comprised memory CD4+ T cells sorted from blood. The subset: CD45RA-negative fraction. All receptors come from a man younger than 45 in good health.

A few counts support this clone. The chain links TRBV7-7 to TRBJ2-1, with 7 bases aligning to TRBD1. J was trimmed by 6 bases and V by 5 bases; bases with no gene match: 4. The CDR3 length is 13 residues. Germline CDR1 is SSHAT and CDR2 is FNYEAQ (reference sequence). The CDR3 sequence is CASSPTGTNEQFF. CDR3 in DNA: TGTGCCAGCAGCCCGACAGGGACCAATGAGCAGTTCTTC.

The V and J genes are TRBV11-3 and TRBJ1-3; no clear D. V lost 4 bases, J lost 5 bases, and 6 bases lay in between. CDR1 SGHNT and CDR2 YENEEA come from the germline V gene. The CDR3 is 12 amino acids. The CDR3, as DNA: TGTGCCAGCAGCTCCGGGCGAAACACCATATATTTT. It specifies CASSSGRNTIYF.

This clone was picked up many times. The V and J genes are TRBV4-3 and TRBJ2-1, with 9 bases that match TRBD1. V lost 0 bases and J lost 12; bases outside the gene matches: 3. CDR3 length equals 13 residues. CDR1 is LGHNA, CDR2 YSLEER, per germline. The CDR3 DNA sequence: TGCGCCAGCAGCCAAGATCGGGGACAGGGGCAGTTCTTC. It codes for CASSQDRGQGQFF.

CDR3 nucleotide sequence: TGTGCCACCTCCCCCCTTTATGGCTACACCTTC. Translated: CATSPLYGYTF. The rearrangement links TRBV6-1 to TRBJ1-2; no firm D call. Per the germline V gene, CDR1 is MNHNS and CDR2 is SASEGT. The CDR3 covers 11 residues. Trimming removed 10 bases from V and 5 bases from J, with 11 bases in between.

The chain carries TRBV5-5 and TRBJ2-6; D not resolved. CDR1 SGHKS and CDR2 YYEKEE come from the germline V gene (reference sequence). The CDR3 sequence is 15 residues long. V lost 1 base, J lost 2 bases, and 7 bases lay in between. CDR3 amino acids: CASSLPRTGANVLTF. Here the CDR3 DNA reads TGTGCCAGCAGCTTGCCCCGGACTGGGGCCAACGTCCTGACTTTC.

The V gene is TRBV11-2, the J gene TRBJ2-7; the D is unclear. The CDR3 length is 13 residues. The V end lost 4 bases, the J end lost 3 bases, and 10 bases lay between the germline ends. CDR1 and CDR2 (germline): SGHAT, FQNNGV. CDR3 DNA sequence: TGTGCCAGCAGCTCCCGCTTTGGCTACGAGCAGTACTTC. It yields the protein CASSSRFGYEQYF.

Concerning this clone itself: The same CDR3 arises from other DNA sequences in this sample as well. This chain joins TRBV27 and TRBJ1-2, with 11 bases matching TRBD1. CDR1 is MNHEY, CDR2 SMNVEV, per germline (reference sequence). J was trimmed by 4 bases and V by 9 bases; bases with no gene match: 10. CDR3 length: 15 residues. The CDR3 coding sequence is TGTGCCAGTAGTATGGGACAGGGGGTTGGCTATGGCTACACCTTC. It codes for CASSMGQGVGYGYTF.

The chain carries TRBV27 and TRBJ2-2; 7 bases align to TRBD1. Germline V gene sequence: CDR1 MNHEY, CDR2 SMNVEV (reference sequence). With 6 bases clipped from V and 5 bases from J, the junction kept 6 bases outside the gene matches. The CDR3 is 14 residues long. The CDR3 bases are TGTGCCAGCAGGGCGACAGGGCAAACCGGGGAGCTGTTTTTT. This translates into CASRATGQTGELFF.

This CDR3 reads CASSFVQGETQYF. The CDR3 coding sequence is TGTGCCAGCAGTTTCGTACAGGGGGAGACCCAGTACTTC. V usage is TRBV27 and J usage is TRBJ2-5; 7 nucleotides match TRBD1. Germline CDR1 reads MNHEY; CDR2 reads SMNVEV (reference sequence). CDR3 size: 13 residues. J was trimmed by 5 bases and V by 3 bases; bases with no gene match: 3.

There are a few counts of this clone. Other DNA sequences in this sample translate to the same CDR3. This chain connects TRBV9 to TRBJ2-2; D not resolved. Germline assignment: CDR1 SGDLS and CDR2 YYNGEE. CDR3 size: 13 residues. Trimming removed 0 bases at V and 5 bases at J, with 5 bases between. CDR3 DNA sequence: TGTGCCAGCAGCGTAGTGGGAACCGGGGAGCTGTTTTTT. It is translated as CASSVVGTGELFF.